This record concerns one TCR beta chain sequence. In the authors' methods: Counts of nucleated cells, estimated from reference gene primer amplification, were obtained. Clones were read by immunoSEQ multiplex PCR, and TCRdb kept only the in-frame ones, dropping some. Clonal size and the V and J genes are those of that table, whereas D and trimming came from the DNA. In the table there are some 150,000 clones, approximately 80% of which are singletons. The sample comes from a study of blood T cell repertoires in COVID-19. The CDR3 runs to 13 residues. Germline V gene lookup returns CDR1 SGHTA and CDR2 FQGNSA. Trimming left V 5 bases short and J 5 bases short, with 10 bases between.

The sequence derives from a man aged 55 to 69 with active or convalescent COVID-19. Sequenced input: peripheral blood. The chain links TRBV7-2 to TRBJ1-5; D is unclear. This chain's CDR3 is CASSTRRYQPQHF. In nucleotides, the CDR3 is TGTGCCAGCAGCACCCGGAGGTATCAGCCCCAGCATTTT.